The table lists the clone carrying this T cell receptor beta chain with a few counts. Separate cDNA molecules each had unique molecular identifiers attached to them. TCRdb independently ran MiXCR on the 5' RACE reads; one entry per CDR3 protein. This sample yields around 40,000 distinct CDR3 sequences, of which roughly a tenth are seen a single time; 9.7% belongs to the top ten. This specimen belongs to a study of early T cells in non-severe SARS-CoV-2 infection. Background on the study: Sequenced material consisted of bulk RNA (from unsorted whole blood), and chains were unpaired.

V lost 1 base to trimming and J lost 4 bases, with 12 bases between them. The germline CDR1 and CDR2 sequences are LGHDT and YNNKEL (reference sequence). This CDR3 comprises 15 residues. The TCR was taken from an adult who was a healthcare worker with PCR-confirmed SARS-CoV-2 infection or an uninfected control (not recorded which). Sequenced sample: whole blood. This rearrangement joins TRBV3-1 to TRBJ2-3, with D maybe TRBD1 (6 bases). The CDR3 bases are TGTGCCAGCAGCCAAGGGGGGCGTAAAGCAGATACGCAGTATTTT. It yields the protein CASSQGGRKADTQYF.